This section outlines one T cell receptor beta chain sequence together with its context. This sample was included in a study of blood T cell repertoires in COVID-19. As for the study in general: The analysed material was cDNA or gDNA that came from T cells, B-cell-depleted T cells, or PBMCs.

Participant ages covered roughly 18 to 89 years across about 22 US areas. Germline values: CDR1 SEHNR, CDR2 FQNEAQ (reference sequence). Trimming pared 6 bases from V and 1 base from J, leaving 12 bases between. CDR3 length equals 15 residues. Original analysis: Amplification from reference gene primers served as the basis for estimated nucleated cell counts. Sequencing used immunoSEQ multiplex PCR; TCRdb keeps in-frame clones, though not all of them. The DNA gave D and trimming, while V, J and clone size come from that table. Of around 160,000 clones listed, roughly nine tenths are singletons. Sequencing was performed on PBMCs or T cells enriched from blood (not recorded which). The sequence was obtained from a woman aged 35 to 49 who had been exposed to COVID-19. The chain combines TRBV7-9 with TRBJ2-2; TRBD2 might be the D (6 bases). CDR3 in amino acids: CASSTGAGNTGELFF. CDR3 nucleotides: TGTGCCAGCAGTACCGGAGCGGGGAACACCGGGGAGCTGTTTTTT.